A selection of T cell receptor beta chains follows, all from one sample in a study of blood T cell repertoires in COVID-19. Sequencing was performed with immunoSEQ multiplex PCR; in TCRdb, only in-frame clones are kept and a portion is missing. This table has 210,000 or so clones, around 91% appearing once. Sequenced input: peripheral blood. All receptors derive from a man between 50 and 59 years old with acute or convalescent COVID-19. Each CDR3 is given with its conserved first and last residue. The D gene is left open where the match is weak. Part of the rows lack a size; the others show once, few, many or a class for expanded clones.

D gene | clone size | J gene | V gene | CDR3 length | CDR3 DNA | CDR3 protein
NA | NA | TRBJ1-2 | TRBV5-1 | 15 | TGCGCCAGCAGCTTGAGTTATCAGGGGACGTACGGCTACACCTTC | CASSLSYQGTYGYTF
NA | NA | TRBJ2-2 | TRBV5-1 | 16 | TGCGCCAGCAGCTCCTTGGGCAGGGTTAACACCGGGGAGCTGTTTTTT | CASSSLGRVNTGELFF
NA | NA | TRBJ2-2 | TRBV14 | 16 | TGTGCCAGCCCCCGGGGCGTAGGGGGAACGTCCGGGGAGCTGTTTTTT | CASPRGVGGTSGELFF
NA | NA | TRBJ1-1 | TRBV28 | 14 | TGTGCCAGCAGTTTACAGGGCCTACCAACTGAAGCTTTCTTT | CASSLQGLPTEAFF
NA | NA | TRBJ1-2 | TRBV18 | 14 | TGTGCCAGCTCACCTTCGGCGGAGCCCTATGGCTACACCTTC | CASSPSAEPYGYTF
NA | NA | TRBJ2-1 | TRBV9 | 15 | TGTGCCAGCAGCACCGGGAAAGGAGGAAGGAATGAGCAGTTCTTC | CASSTGKGGRNEQFF
TRBD1 | NA | TRBJ2-2 | TRBV12-5 | 16 | TGTGCTAGTGGTTTGGCCGGACAGGGTAACACCGGGGAGCTGTTTTTT | CASGLAGQGNTGELFF
TRBD1 | NA | TRBJ1-1 | TRBV7-2 | 15 | TGTGCCAGCAGCTTGGACAGGGGAGCGGACACTGAAGCTTTCTTT | CASSLDRGADTEAFF
NA | few | TRBJ2-2 | TRBV7-2 | 16 | TGTGCCAGCAGCTTAAAGGGAGGCCGGAACACCGGGGAGCTGTTTTTT | CASSLKGGRNTGELFF
NA | NA | TRBJ2-1 | TRBV19 | 15 | TGTGCCAGTAGTATTAGACAGCCTCTAGGCAATGAGCAGTTCTTC | CASSIRQPLGNEQFF
NA | NA | TRBJ2-1 | TRBV18 | 13 | TGTGCCAGCTCACCGAACGGAGTTTCTCTTCAGTTCTTC | CASSPNGVSLQFF
TRBD1 | NA | TRBJ1-2 | TRBV3-1/TRBV3-2 | 13 | TGTGCCAGCAGCCGGCAGGGGGACTATGGCTACACCTTC | CASSRQGDYGYTF
TRBD2 | NA | TRBJ2-3 | TRBV9 | 18 | TGTGCCAGCAGCGGAGGACTAGCGGGAGGGCTGGGCACAGATACGCAGTATTTT | CASSGGLAGGLGTDTQYF
NA | NA | TRBJ1-3 | TRBV15 | 16 | TGTGCCACCAGCAGGGGTCTGAGGGGGACTGGAAACACCATATATTTT | CATSRGLRGTGNTIYF
NA | few | TRBJ1-6 | TRBV6-2/TRBV6-3 | 12 | TGTGCCAGCAGTTACGGGAGCTCACCCCTCCACTTT | CASSYGSSPLHF
NA | NA | TRBJ1-1 | TRBV9 | 17 | TGTGCCAGCAGCTCCCAAAGCGGCGGCTACATGAACACTGAAGCTTTCTTT | CASSSQSGGYMNTEAFF
NA | NA | TRBJ1-6 | TRBV19 | 13 | TGTGCCAGCCTCGGGTCCTATAATTCACCCCTCCACTTT | CASLGSYNSPLHF
NA | NA | TRBJ1-5 | TRBV28 | 14 | TGTGCCAGCAGTTTGGCAGGGGGCAATCAGCCCCAGCATTTT | CASSLAGGNQPQHF
TRBD1 | NA | TRBJ2-7 | TRBV7-2 | 13 | TGTGCCAGCAGCTCGCAGGGGGCGAGTGAGCAGTACTTC | CASSSQGASEQYF
NA | NA | TRBJ2-7 | TRBV5-6 | 13 | TGTGCCAGCAGCTTTTTGGTCGGGGACGAGCAGTACTTC | CASSFLVGDEQYF
NA | NA | TRBJ1-1 | TRBV24-1 | 13 | TGTGCCACCAGTGATCGAGGGTCCGCTGAAGCTTTCTTT | CATSDRGSAEAFF
NA | NA | TRBJ1-2 | TRBV19 | 14 | TGTGCCAGTAGTATATCACAGAAGTTCTATGGCTACACCTTC | CASSISQKFYGYTF
TRBD2 | NA | TRBJ2-3 | TRBV28 | 16 | TGTGCCAGCAGTGAGATTAGCGGGTCTAGCACAGATACGCAGTATTTT | CASSEISGSSTDTQYF
NA | NA | TRBJ2-6 | TRBV4-1 | 15 | TGCGCCAGCAGCCTTACAGGCTCTGGGGCCAACGTCCTGACTTTC | CASSLTGSGANVLTF
TRBD1 | NA | TRBJ1-2 | TRBV9 | 15 | TGTGCCAGCAGCCCGGGTTTCGGGACAGGATATGGCTACACCTTC | CASSPGFGTGYGYTF
NA | NA | TRBJ1-2 | TRBV28 | 12 | TGTGCCAGCAGCAAGGAGGTGAGAGGCTACACCTTC | CASSKEVRGYTF